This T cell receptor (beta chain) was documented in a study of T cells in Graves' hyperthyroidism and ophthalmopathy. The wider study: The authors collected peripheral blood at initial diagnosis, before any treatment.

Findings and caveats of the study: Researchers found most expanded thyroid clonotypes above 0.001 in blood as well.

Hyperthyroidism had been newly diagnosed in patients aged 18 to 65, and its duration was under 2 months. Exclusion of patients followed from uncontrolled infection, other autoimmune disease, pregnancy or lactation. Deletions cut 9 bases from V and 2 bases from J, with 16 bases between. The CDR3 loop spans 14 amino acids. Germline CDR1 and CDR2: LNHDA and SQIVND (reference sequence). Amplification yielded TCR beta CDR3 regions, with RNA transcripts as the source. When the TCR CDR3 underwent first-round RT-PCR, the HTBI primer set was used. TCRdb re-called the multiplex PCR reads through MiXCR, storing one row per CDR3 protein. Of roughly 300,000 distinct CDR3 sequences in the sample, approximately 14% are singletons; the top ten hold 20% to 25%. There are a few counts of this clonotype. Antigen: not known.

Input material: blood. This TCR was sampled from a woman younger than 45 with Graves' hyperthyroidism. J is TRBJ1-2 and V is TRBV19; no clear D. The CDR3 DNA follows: TGTGCCAGCACAGCTAGGAGGTCCAACTATGGCTACACCTTC. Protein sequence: CASTARRSNYGYTF.